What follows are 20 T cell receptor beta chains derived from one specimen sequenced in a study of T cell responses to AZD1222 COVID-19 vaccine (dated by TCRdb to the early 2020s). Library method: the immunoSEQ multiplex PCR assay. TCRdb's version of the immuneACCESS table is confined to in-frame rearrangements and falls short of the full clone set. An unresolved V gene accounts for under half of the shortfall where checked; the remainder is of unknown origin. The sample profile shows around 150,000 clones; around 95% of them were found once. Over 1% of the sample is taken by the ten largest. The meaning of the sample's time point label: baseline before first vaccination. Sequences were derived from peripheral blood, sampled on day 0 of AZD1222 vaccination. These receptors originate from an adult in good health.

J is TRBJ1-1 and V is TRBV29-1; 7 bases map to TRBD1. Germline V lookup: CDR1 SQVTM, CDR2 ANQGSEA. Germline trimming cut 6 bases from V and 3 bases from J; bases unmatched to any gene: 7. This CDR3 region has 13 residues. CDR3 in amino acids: CSVRTGGDTEAFF. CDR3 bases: TGCAGCGTGAGGACAGGAGGTGACACTGAAGCTTTCTTT.

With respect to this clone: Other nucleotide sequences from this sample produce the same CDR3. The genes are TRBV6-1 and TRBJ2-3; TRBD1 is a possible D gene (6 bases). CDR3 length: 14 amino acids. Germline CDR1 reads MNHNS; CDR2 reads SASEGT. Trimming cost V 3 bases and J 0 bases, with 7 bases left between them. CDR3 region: CASSEGASTDTQYF. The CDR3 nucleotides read TGTGCCAGCAGTGAGGGGGCTAGCACAGATACGCAGTATTTT.

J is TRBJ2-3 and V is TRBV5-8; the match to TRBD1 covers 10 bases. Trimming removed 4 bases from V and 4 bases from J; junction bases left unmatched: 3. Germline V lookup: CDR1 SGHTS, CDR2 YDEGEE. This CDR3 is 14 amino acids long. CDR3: CASSVGQGADTQYF. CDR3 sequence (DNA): TGTGCCAGCAGCGTTGGACAGGGGGCAGATACGCAGTATTTT.

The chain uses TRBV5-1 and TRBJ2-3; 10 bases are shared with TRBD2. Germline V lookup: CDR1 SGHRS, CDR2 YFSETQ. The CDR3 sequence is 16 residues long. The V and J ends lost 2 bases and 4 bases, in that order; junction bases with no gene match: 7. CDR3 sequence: CASSLTSGGAADTQYF. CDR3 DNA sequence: TGCGCCAGCAGCTTAACGAGCGGGGGGGCCGCAGATACGCAGTATTTT. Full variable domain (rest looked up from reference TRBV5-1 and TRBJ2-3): KAGVTQTPRYLIKTRGQQVTLSCSPISGHRSVSWYQQTPGQGLQFLFEYFSETQRNKGNFPGRFSGRQFSNSRSEMNVSTLELGDSALYLCASSLTSGGAADTQYFGPGTRLTVL.

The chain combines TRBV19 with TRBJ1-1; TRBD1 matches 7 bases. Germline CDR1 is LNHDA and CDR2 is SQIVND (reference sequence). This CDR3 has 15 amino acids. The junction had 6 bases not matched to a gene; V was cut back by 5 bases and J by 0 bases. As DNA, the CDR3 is TGTGCCAGTAGTCCCGGACAGGTCATGAACACTGAAGCTTTCTTT. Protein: CASSPGQVMNTEAFF. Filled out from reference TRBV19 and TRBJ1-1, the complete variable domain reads DGGITQSPKYLFRKEGQNVTLSCEQNLNHDAMYWYRQDPGQGLRLIYYSQIVNDFQKGDIAEGYSVSREKKESFPLTVTSAQKNPTAFYLCASSPGQVMNTEAFFGQGTRLTVV.

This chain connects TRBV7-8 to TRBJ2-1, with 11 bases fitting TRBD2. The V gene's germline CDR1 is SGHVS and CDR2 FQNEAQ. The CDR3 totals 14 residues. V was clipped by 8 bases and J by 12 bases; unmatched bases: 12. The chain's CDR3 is CASGIAGGAKGQFF. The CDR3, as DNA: TGTGCCAGCGGAATAGCGGGAGGGGCGAAAGGGCAGTTCTTC.

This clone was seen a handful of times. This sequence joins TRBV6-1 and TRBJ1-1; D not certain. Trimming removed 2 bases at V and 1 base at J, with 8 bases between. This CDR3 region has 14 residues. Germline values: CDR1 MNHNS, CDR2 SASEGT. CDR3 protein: CASSEYVGNTEAFF. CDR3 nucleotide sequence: TGTGCCAGCAGTGAATATGTGGGGAACACTGAAGCTTTCTTT.

CDR3 region: CASSLGGGAEETQYF. The CDR3 region has the DNA TGTGCCAGCAGCTTAGGCGGGGGGGCCGAGGAGACCCAGTACTTC. This rearrangement joins TRBV11-2 to TRBJ2-5; 9 bases align to TRBD2. V lost 1 base to trimming and J lost 5 bases; unmatched junction nucleotides: 5. The CDR3 is made up of 15 amino acids. From germline, CDR1 is SGHAT and CDR2 FQNNGV.

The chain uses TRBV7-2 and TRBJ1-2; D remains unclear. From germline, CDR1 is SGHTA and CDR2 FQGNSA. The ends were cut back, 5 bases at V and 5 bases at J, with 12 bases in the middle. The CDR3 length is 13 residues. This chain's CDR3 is CASSASPDYGYTF. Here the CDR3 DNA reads TGTGCCAGCAGCGCAAGCCCCGATTATGGCTACACCTTC.

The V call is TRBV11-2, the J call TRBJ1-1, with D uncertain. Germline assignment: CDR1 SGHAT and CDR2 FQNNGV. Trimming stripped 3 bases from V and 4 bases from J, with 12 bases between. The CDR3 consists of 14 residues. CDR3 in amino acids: CASSLWRAGTEAFF. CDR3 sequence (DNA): TGTGCCAGCAGCTTGTGGCGCGCGGGCACTGAAGCTTTCTTT.

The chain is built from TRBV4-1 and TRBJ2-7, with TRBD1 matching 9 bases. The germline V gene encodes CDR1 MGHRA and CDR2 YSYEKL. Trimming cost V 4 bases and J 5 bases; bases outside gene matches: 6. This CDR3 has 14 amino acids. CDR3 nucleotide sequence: TGCGCCAGCAGCCGCGGACAGGGGTACGACGAGCAGTACGTC. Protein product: CASSRGQGYDEQYV.

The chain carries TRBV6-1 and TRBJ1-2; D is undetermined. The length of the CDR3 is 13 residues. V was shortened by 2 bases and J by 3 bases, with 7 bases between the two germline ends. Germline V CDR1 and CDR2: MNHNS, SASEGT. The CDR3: CASSEYVDYGYTF. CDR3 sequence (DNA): TGTGCCAGCAGTGAATACGTTGACTATGGCTACACCTTC.

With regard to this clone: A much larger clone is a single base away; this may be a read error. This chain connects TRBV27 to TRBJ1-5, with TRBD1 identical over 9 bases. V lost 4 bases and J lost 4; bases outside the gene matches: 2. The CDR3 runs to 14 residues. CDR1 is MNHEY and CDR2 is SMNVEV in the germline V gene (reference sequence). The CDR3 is CASSYGQGNQPQHF. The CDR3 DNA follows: TGTGCCAGCAGTTACGGACAGGGGAATCAGCCCCAGCATTTT.

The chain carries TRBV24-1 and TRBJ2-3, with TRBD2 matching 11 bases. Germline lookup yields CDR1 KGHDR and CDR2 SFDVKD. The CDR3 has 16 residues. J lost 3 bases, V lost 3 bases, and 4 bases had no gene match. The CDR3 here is CATSDPSGGHTDTQYF. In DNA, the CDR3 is TGTGCCACCAGTGATCCTAGCGGGGGGCATACAGATACGCAGTATTTT.

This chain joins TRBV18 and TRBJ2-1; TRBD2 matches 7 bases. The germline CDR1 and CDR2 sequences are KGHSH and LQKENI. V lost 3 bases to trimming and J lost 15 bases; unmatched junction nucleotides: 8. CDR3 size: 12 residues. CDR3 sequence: CASSPMRERTFF. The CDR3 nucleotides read TGTGCCAGCTCACCTATGCGGGAGAGAACGTTCTTC.

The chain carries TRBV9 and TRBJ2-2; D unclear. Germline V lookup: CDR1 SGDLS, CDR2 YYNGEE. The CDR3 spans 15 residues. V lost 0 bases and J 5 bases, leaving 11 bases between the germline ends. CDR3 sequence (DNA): TGTGCCAGCAGCGTAGGACGGATCCCAACCGGGGAGCTGTTTTTT. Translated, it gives CASSVGRIPTGELFF.

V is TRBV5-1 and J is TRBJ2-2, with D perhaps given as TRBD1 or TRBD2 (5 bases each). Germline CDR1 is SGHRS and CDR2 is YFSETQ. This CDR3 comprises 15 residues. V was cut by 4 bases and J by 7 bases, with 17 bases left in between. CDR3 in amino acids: CASSGTGTWGGELFF. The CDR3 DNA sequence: TGCGCCAGCAGCGGAACCGGGACCTGGGGCGGGGAGCTGTTTTTT.

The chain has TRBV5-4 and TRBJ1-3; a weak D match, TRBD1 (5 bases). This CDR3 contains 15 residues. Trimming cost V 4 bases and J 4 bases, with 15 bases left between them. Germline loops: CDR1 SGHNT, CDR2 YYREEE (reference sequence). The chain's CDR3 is CASSHSGGGGNTIYF. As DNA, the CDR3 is TGTGCCAGCAGCCACTCGGGGGGAGGAGGAAACACCATATATTTT.

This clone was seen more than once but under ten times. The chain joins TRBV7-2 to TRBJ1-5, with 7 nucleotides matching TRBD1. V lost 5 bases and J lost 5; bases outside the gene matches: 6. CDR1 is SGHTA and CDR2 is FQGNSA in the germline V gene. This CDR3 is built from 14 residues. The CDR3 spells CASSGGDSYQPQHF. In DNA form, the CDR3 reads TGTGCCAGCAGCGGGGGGGACAGCTATCAGCCCCAGCATTTT.

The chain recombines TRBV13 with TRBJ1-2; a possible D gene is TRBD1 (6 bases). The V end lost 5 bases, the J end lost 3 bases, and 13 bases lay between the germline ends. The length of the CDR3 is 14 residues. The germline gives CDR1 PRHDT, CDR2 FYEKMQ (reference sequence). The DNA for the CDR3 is TGTGCCAGCAGCGGACAGACAGATTACTATGGCTACACCTTC. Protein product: CASSGQTDYYGYTF.